A single T cell receptor (beta chain) is shown here with its context. Its cognate antigen is unknown. V was pared by 0 bases and J by 4 bases, with 6 bases of the junction left unmatched. This CDR3 is built from 15 residues. Per germline, CDR1 SGHNT and CDR2 YYREEE (reference sequence). These data come from a study of cytomegalovirus exposure and HLA in healthy donors. The PCR employed 60 Vbeta primers together with 13 Jbeta primers. The protocol was immunoSEQ multiplex PCR, while the TCRdb copy is restricted to in-frame clones and leaves out a portion. The data hold some 110,000 clones, with 70% to 80% observed a single time. Overall study results and limits: A few CMV-associated chains were confirmed in vitro to be specific for CMV antigens.

This receptor was identified in a man aged 25-45 years in good health and CMV-seronegative. The source material was PBMCs. The gene calls are TRBV5-4 and TRBJ1-2, with 7 bases that match TRBD1. CDR3 DNA: TGTGCCAGCAGCTTGGTAGGGGGCAGCGGCTATGGCTACACCTTC. It yields the protein CASSLVGGSGYGYTF.